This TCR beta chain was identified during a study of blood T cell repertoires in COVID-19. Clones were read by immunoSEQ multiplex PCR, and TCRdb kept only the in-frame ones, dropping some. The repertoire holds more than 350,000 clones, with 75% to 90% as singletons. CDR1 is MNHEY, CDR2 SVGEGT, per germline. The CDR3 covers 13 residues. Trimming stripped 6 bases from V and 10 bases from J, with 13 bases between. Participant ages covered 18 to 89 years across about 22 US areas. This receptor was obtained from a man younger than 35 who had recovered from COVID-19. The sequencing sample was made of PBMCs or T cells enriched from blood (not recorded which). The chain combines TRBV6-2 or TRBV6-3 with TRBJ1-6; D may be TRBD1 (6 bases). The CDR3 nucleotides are TGTGCCAGCAGCCCACAGACAGGCTCACCCCTCCACTTT. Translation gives CASSPQTGSPLHF.